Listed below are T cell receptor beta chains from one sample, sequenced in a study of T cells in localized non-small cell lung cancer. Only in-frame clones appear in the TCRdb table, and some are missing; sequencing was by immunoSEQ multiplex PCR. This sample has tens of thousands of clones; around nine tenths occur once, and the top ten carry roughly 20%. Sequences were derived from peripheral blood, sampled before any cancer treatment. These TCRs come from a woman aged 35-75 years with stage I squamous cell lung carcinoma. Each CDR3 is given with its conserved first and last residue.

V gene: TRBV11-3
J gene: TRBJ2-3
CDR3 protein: CASSPTAGGLTDTQYF

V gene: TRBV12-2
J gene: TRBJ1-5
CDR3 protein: CASRLGAGNQPQHF

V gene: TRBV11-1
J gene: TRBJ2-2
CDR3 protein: CASSFQRSNTGELFF

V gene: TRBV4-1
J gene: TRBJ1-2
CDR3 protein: CASSPGVPDYGYTF

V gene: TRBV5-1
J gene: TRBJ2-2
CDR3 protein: CASSSTSGATGELFF

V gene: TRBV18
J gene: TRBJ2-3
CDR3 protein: CASSPDWPLTDTQYF

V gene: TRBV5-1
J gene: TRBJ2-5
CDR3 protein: CASSPTARQQQETQYF

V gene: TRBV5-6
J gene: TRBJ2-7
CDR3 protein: CASSLSLTLAVSSYEQYF

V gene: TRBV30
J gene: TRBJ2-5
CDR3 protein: CAWKRTQETQYF

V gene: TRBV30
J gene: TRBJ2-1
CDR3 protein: CAWSSFRIYNEQFF

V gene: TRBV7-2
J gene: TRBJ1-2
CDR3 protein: CASSLDRGPYGYTF

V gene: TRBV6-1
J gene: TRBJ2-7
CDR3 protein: CASSEGPSLHYEQYF

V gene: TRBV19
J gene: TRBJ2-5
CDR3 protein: CASSILAIGSETQYF

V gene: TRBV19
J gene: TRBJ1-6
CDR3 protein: CASSISGSRAPLHF

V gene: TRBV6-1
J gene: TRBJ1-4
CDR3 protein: CASSAGTGDEKLFF

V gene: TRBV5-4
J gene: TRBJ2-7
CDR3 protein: CASSLAHGGQYF

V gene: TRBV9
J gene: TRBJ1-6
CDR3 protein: CASSAQGSYNSPLHF

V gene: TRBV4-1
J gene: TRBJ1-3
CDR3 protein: CASSEDRLTGNTIYF

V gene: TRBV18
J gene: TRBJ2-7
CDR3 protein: CASSFVPGTGIDGEQYF

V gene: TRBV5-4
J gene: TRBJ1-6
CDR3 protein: CASSLRGRRNSPLHF

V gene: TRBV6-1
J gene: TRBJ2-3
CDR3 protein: CASSGGLAGPTDTQYF

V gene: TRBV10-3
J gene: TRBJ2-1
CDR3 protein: CAISDQRGRKIYNEQFF

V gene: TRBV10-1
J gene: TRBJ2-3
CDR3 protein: CASSVQGKDTQYF

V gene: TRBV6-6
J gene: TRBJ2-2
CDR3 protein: CASSRQDSNTGELFF

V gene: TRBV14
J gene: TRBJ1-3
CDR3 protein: CASSPDLWASGNTIYF

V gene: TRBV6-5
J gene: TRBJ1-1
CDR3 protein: CASSYGPEAFF

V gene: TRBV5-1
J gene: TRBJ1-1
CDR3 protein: CASSLGPGQWNTEAFF

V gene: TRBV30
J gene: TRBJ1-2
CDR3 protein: CAWSPTGRRKLFNYGYTF

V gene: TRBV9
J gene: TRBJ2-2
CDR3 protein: CASSVDRGWGTGELFF

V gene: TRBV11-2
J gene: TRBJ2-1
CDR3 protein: CASSPRTGSYNEQFF

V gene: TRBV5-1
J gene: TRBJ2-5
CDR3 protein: CASSPGPNKRETQYF

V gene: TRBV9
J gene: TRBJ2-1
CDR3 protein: CASANWDGAYNEQFF

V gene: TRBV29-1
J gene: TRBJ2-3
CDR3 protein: CSVDVGAYTDTQYF

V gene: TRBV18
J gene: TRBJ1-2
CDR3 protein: CASSQLGQGTDGYTF

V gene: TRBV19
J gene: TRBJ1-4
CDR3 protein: CASSIRSGTGGANKKLFF

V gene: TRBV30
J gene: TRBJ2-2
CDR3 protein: CAWRGTGGWTGELFF

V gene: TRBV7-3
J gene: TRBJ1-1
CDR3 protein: CASSSGQGTEAFF

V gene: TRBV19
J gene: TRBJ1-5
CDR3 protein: CASSRQGAGNQPQHF

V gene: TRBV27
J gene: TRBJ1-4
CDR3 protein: CASRPSAGATNEKLFF

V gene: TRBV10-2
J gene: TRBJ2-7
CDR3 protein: CASSSTGGTYEQYF

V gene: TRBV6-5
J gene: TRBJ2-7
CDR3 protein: CASSRSGGAYEQYF

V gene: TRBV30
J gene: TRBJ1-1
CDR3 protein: CAWSPGTMNTEAFF

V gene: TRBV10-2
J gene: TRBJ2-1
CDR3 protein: CASSRDPSSYNEQFF

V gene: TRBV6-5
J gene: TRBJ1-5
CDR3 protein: CASSKALGRPQHF

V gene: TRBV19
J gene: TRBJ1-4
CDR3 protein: CASTTYKGTNEKLFF

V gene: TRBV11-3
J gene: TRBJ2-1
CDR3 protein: CASSFSGGAPLEQFF

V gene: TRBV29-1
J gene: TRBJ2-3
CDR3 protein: CSVEPGGSIDTQYF

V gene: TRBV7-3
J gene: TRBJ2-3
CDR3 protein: CASSSLLGFTSTDTQYF

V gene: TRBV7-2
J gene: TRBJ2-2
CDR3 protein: CASSPFVGGTNTGELFF

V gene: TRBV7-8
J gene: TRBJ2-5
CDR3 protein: CASSGGVWGQETQYF